This T cell receptor (beta chain) was sequenced in a study of cytomegalovirus exposure and HLA in healthy donors. A multiplex PCR was run with 60 Vbeta primers and 13 Jbeta primers. Libraries were prepared by immunoSEQ multiplex PCR; TCRdb keeps only in-frame clonotypes and omits some of them. The sample records some 70,000 clones, 70% to 85% being singletons. CDR3 length equals 15 residues. CDR1 and CDR2 (germline): SGHNT, YENEEA. With 1 base clipped from V and 0 bases from J, the junction kept 0 bases outside the gene matches. This TCR came from a woman aged 45-59 years in good health and CMV-seronegative. This chain uses TRBV11-3 with TRBJ2-1; 7 bases are a match to TRBD2. The source material was PBMCs. CDR3 protein: CASSLGTSSYNEQFF. The CDR3 nucleotides read TGTGCCAGCAGCTTAGGGACTAGCTCCTACAATGAGCAGTTCTTC.